This entry is about one T cell receptor (beta chain). Its antigen is still unknown. Per-base quality was not reported, and no clone a single base away is much larger than it. This record belongs to a study of T cell repertoires in cytomegalovirus infection (dated 2019 in TCRdb). Background for the entire study: Alongside well-studied HLA-B-restricted epitopes, the peptide stimulations were aimed at recently identified HLA-C-restricted CMV epitopes, whose presentation resists viral immunomodulation. Donor HLA type was relevant to the analysis, because carriage of CMV infection together with the matching HLA type was indicated by public TCR beta signatures. What the authors observed across the whole study: In both this cohort and an independent cohort of under 450 donors, the cumulative frequency of public TCR beta family members distinguished carriers of CMV infection plus the relevant HLA type. The ex vivo response was dominated by HLA-C-restricted CMV-specific TCR beta clonotypes, which also provided the single most frequent clonotype in two of eight donors.

This sample was sequenced with an Illumina HiSeq 1500. TCRdb ran its own pipeline on the public reads, namely fastp trimming at Q25 and MiXCR clone calling, and kept in-frame beta chains. Every entry covers one CDR3 protein and lists the most common genes and DNA from its rows. This sample holds some 560,000 distinct CDR3 sequences; about 39% were observed only once. About 48% of the sample belongs to the ten largest clones. The germline V gene (reference sequence) provides CDR1 SSHAT and CDR2 FNYEAQ. Trimming takes 1 base from V and 7 bases from J, and the germline ends sit 22 bases apart. The CDR3 goes from the cysteine to the phenylalanine over 17 residues. Left in the record is the CDR3 DNA by itself, 51 bases read in frame from the first base. Explained via the paper, the treatment or condition label denotes: in vitro stimulation with specific CMV peptide epitopes to enrich CMV-specific T cells.

The chain is assembled from TRBV7-7 and TRBJ2-5, with TRBD2 perhaps the D gene, on 5 matching bases. This TCR was sampled from a human donor in good health (CMV status not recorded). Some clones in this sample may be carry-over from other donors' samples. This specimen was cultured PBMCs, taken from culture after CMV antigen stimulation. CDR3 loop: CASSLERIRSGIGTQYF. The DNA is as follows: TGTGCCAGCAGCTTAGAGCGGATACGGTCAGGAATAGGGACCCAGTACTTC.